These 3 T cell receptor beta chains came from one sample sequenced in a study of shared clonotypes between healthy human individuals (dated by TCRdb to 2018 to 2020). The receptor library was made with the immunoSEQ multiplex PCR assay. TCRdb provides this immuneACCESS table in a form limited to in-frame rearrangements. Some clones are lacking; in checked studies, under half of them reflect an unresolved V gene, and why the rest are absent is not known. This sample is represented by just over 2,000,000 clones; about 95% of them were singletons. The ten top clones hold more than 0.95% of the sample. CD8 naive samples were CD45RO-negative cells positively selected for CCR7, giving a CD45RA+CCR7+ population that excluded TemRA cells. Sample: naive CD8+ T cells sorted from blood. The cell subset or site tag for this specimen amounts to: CD45RA+CCR7+. These receptors were taken from a man younger than 35 in good health.

The chain recombines TRBV4-1 with TRBJ1-3; the D is unclear. Between the trimmed V and J ends, which lost 4 bases and 8 bases, there was a span of 18 bases. The CDR3 is made up of 15 amino acids. Germline V CDR1 and CDR2: MGHRA, YSYEKL. Here the CDR3 DNA reads TGCGCCAGCAGCCCATGGACCCCTTTTGCGGACACCATATATTTT. Translation gives CASSPWTPFADTIYF.

Remarks on this clone: The junction differs from germline at one of its ends, possibly a read error. The rearrangement uses TRBV27 and TRBJ2-7; either TRBD1 or TRBD2 may fit D (5 bases each). There are 12 residues in the CDR3. Per germline, CDR1 MNHEY and CDR2 SMNVEV (reference sequence). CDR3 bases: TGTGCCGGCAGTTTATGGGGCGGGGAGCAGTACTTC. This encodes CAGSLWGGEQYF.

For this clone: This sample includes further DNA sequences coding for the same CDR3. CDR3 sequence reads: CAWSVGGSGANVLTF. For the CDR3, the DNA is TGTGCCTGGAGTGTGGGGGGCTCCGGGGCCAACGTCCTGACTTTC. The J gene is TRBJ2-6, the V gene TRBV30; tentatively, D is TRBD1 or TRBD2 (6 bases each). With 0 bases removed from V and 4 bases from J, the gap between germline ends came to 10 bases. Germline V gene sequence: CDR1 GTSNPN, CDR2 SVGIG (reference sequence). CDR3 length: 15 amino acids.